The rows below give T cell receptor beta chains drawn from one sample of a study of control samples from healthy donors and cancer patients. Sequencing used immunoSEQ multiplex PCR; TCRdb keeps in-frame clones, though not all of them. The sample lists under 85,000 clones; 90% to 95% were seen once. Sequences were obtained from PBMCs. The receptor source for this set is a woman between 40 and 55 years old with lung cancer. Both conserved end residues are part of each CDR3. A D gene is named only where the DNA matches it firmly. Size is stated for part of the rows, as once, few or many counts, or as a class when the clone is expanded.

v_gene: TRBV27
abundance: .
d_gene: .
j_gene: TRBJ1-5
CDR3aa: CASSLSRGTGNNQPQHF
CDR3nt: TGTGCCAGCAGTTTATCCCGAGGGACGGGGAATAATCAGCCCCAGCATTTT

v_gene: TRBV6-5
abundance: .
d_gene: .
j_gene: TRBJ1-6
CDR3aa: CASRRQTSPLHF
CDR3nt: TGTGCCAGCAGGCGACAGACTTCACCCCTCCACTTT

v_gene: TRBV29-1
abundance: once
d_gene: TRBD1
j_gene: TRBJ2-3
CDR3aa: CSGQGGDTQYF
CDR3nt: TGCAGCGGACAGGGGGGAGATACGCAGTATTTT

v_gene: TRBV11-3
abundance: .
d_gene: .
j_gene: TRBJ2-2
CDR3aa: CASSLQGSGELFF
CDR3nt: TGTGCCAGCAGCCTACAGGGATCCGGGGAGCTGTTTTTT

v_gene: TRBV7-8
abundance: .
d_gene: TRBD2
j_gene: TRBJ2-3
CDR3aa: CAIKTLVRGDRTDTQYF
CDR3nt: TGTGCCATCAAGACGTTAGTGCGGGGGGATCGCACAGATACGCAGTATTTT

v_gene: TRBV7-4
abundance: .
d_gene: .
j_gene: TRBJ1-5
CDR3aa: CASDKQTGGGNQPQHF
CDR3nt: TGTGCCAGCGACAAGCAGACAGGCGGGGGCAATCAGCCCCAGCATTTT

v_gene: TRBV7-2
abundance: .
d_gene: .
j_gene: TRBJ2-7
CDR3aa: CASSLEVGDPSSYEQYF
CDR3nt: TGTGCCAGCAGCTTAGAGGTAGGGGACCCGTCCTCCTACGAGCAGTACTTC

v_gene: TRBV28
abundance: .
d_gene: TRBD1
j_gene: TRBJ1-1
CDR3aa: CASSSPNPGGGFF
CDR3nt: TGTGCCAGCAGTTCGCCTAATCCAGGGGGCGGTTTCTTT

v_gene: TRBV18
abundance: .
d_gene: .
j_gene: TRBJ1-5
CDR3aa: CASSVFRSNQPQHF
CDR3nt: TGTGCCAGCTCAGTGTTCCGTAGCAATCAGCCCCAGCATTTT

v_gene: TRBV7-9
abundance: .
d_gene: .
j_gene: TRBJ1-4
CDR3aa: CASSFRATNEKLFF
CDR3nt: TGTGCCAGCAGCTTCCGGGCAACTAATGAAAAACTGTTTTTT

v_gene: TRBV5-6
abundance: .
d_gene: .
j_gene: TRBJ2-2
CDR3aa: CASSPPPRTGELFF
CDR3nt: TGTGCCAGCAGCCCACCGCCCCGGACCGGGGAGCTGTTTTTT

v_gene: TRBV25-1
abundance: once
d_gene: .
j_gene: TRBJ2-2
CDR3aa: CASSVGTLYTGELFF
CDR3nt: TGTGCCAGCAGTGTCGGGACCCTGTATACCGGGGAGCTGTTTTTT

v_gene: TRBV19
abundance: .
d_gene: .
j_gene: TRBJ1-1
CDR3aa: CASSGGRGGYGTEAFF
CDR3nt: TGTGCCAGTAGTGGGGGCCGGGGGGGTTATGGCACTGAAGCTTTCTTT

v_gene: TRBV5-4
abundance: .
d_gene: .
j_gene: TRBJ1-4
CDR3aa: CASSSTDLNEKLFF
CDR3nt: TGTGCCAGCAGCTCCACGGATCTTAATGAAAAACTGTTTTTT

v_gene: TRBV19
abundance: .
d_gene: TRBD1
j_gene: TRBJ1-1
CDR3aa: CASRHRGGTEAFF
CDR3nt: TGTGCCAGTAGACACAGGGGTGGGACTGAAGCTTTCTTT

v_gene: TRBV19
abundance: .
d_gene: .
j_gene: TRBJ2-7
CDR3aa: CASSLGYEQYF
CDR3nt: TGTGCCAGTAGCCTAGGCTACGAGCAGTACTTC

v_gene: TRBV6-1
abundance: .
d_gene: .
j_gene: TRBJ1-2
CDR3aa: CASSEANTYYGYTF
CDR3nt: TGTGCCAGCAGTGAGGCGAATACTTACTATGGCTACACCTTC

v_gene: TRBV7-9
abundance: .
d_gene: .
j_gene: TRBJ2-3
CDR3aa: CASVAYPLSDTQYF
CDR3nt: TGTGCCAGCGTGGCCTACCCCCTTTCGGATACGCAGTATTTT

v_gene: TRBV2
abundance: .
d_gene: .
j_gene: TRBJ1-3
CDR3aa: CASSEASPRGWGARSGNTIYF
CDR3nt: TGTGCCAGCAGTGAAGCGTCCCCCCGTGGTTGGGGGGCGAGATCTGGAAACACCATATATTTT

v_gene: TRBV2
abundance: .
d_gene: .
j_gene: TRBJ2-7
CDR3aa: CASSPLPVRGEQYF
CDR3nt: TGTGCCAGCAGTCCCCTCCCCGTTCGGGGCGAGCAGTACTTC

v_gene: TRBV5-1
abundance: .
d_gene: TRBD1
j_gene: TRBJ1-5
CDR3aa: CASSLEGTGVEPQHF
CDR3nt: TGCGCCAGCAGCTTGGAGGGGACAGGGGTTGAGCCCCAGCATTTT

v_gene: TRBV4-1
abundance: .
d_gene: .
j_gene: TRBJ1-4
CDR3aa: CASSLSGREGNEKLFF
CDR3nt: TGCGCCAGCAGTCTTTCAGGGAGGGAGGGTAATGAAAAACTGTTTTTT

v_gene: TRBV6-6
abundance: .
d_gene: TRBD1
j_gene: TRBJ2-7
CDR3aa: CASRGQGRGAYEQYF
CDR3nt: TGTGCCAGCAGGGGACAGGGGAGGGGCGCGTACGAGCAGTACTTC

v_gene: TRBV7-2
abundance: .
d_gene: .
j_gene: TRBJ2-4
CDR3aa: CASSLSGTLAKNIQYF
CDR3nt: TGTGCCAGCAGCTTAAGCGGCACCTTGGCCAAAAACATTCAGTACTTC

v_gene: TRBV7-8
abundance: .
d_gene: .
j_gene: TRBJ2-3
CDR3aa: CATQRVADTQYF
CDR3nt: TGTGCCACGCAGCGGGTGGCGGATACGCAGTATTTT

v_gene: TRBV4-1
abundance: .
d_gene: TRBD2
j_gene: TRBJ2-7
CDR3aa: CASSQGGLAAYEQYF
CDR3nt: TGCGCCAGCAGCCAAGGAGGACTAGCGGCCTACGAGCAGTACTTC

v_gene: TRBV5-1
abundance: once
d_gene: .
j_gene: TRBJ1-4
CDR3aa: CASSLGQGEKLFF
CDR3nt: TGCGCCAGCAGCTTGGGCCAGGGAGAAAAACTGTTTTTT

v_gene: TRBV7-3
abundance: .
d_gene: .
j_gene: TRBJ1-3
CDR3aa: CASSLQGNTIYF
CDR3nt: TGTGCCAGCAGCTTACAGGGAAACACCATATATTTT

v_gene: TRBV19
abundance: .
d_gene: TRBD2
j_gene: TRBJ2-1
CDR3aa: CASTETSGGARLYNEQFF
CDR3nt: TGTGCCAGTACCGAGACTAGCGGGGGGGCCCGTTTATACAATGAGCAGTTCTTC

v_gene: TRBV28
abundance: .
d_gene: .
j_gene: TRBJ1-1
CDR3aa: CASRRQGGAEAFF
CDR3nt: TGTGCCAGCAGACGTCAGGGAGGGGCTGAAGCTTTCTTT

v_gene: TRBV12-3/TRBV12-4
abundance: .
d_gene: .
j_gene: TRBJ1-2
CDR3aa: CASSFGGSDGYTF
CDR3nt: TGTGCCAGCAGTTTTGGGGGATCTGATGGCTACACCTTC

v_gene: TRBV7-9
abundance: .
d_gene: .
j_gene: TRBJ2-6
CDR3aa: CATLQLGLQSSGANVLTF
CDR3nt: TGTGCCACCTTACAGTTAGGACTCCAGAGCTCTGGGGCCAACGTCCTGACTTTC

v_gene: TRBV6-5
abundance: .
d_gene: TRBD1
j_gene: TRBJ1-1
CDR3aa: CATEGLTGGVEAFF
CDR3nt: TGTGCCACCGAAGGCTTGACAGGGGGCGTTGAAGCTTTCTTT

v_gene: TRBV15
abundance: .
d_gene: .
j_gene: TRBJ2-5
CDR3aa: CATSRREETQYF
CDR3nt: TGTGCCACCAGCAGAAGAGAAGAGACCCAGTACTTC

v_gene: TRBV13
abundance: .
d_gene: TRBD1
j_gene: TRBJ1-2
CDR3aa: CASSHGQGAGGYTF
CDR3nt: TGTGCCAGCAGCCACGGACAGGGGGCGGGGGGCTACACCTTC

v_gene: TRBV25-1
abundance: .
d_gene: .
j_gene: TRBJ2-2
CDR3aa: CASSPKNTGELFF
CDR3nt: TGTGCCAGCAGTCCTAAGAACACCGGGGAGCTGTTTTTT

v_gene: TRBV5-1
abundance: .
d_gene: TRBD2
j_gene: TRBJ2-3
CDR3aa: CASSLGAGGADTDTQYF
CDR3nt: TGCGCCAGCAGCTTGGGTGCCGGGGGGGCTGACACAGATACGCAGTATTTT

v_gene: TRBV6-5
abundance: .
d_gene: TRBD1
j_gene: TRBJ2-2
CDR3aa: CASNRGLKSTGELFF
CDR3nt: TGTGCCAGCAACAGGGGGCTTAAGAGCACCGGGGAGCTGTTTTTT

v_gene: TRBV19
abundance: .
d_gene: .
j_gene: TRBJ1-4
CDR3aa: CASSFRAAEKLFF
CDR3nt: TGTGCCAGTAGTTTCAGGGCAGCTGAAAAACTGTTTTTT

v_gene: TRBV5-4
abundance: few
d_gene: TRBD1
j_gene: TRBJ1-1
CDR3aa: CASSLVGGTVNTEAFF
CDR3nt: TGTGCCAGCAGCTTGGTTGGCGGGACAGTGAACACTGAAGCTTTCTTT

v_gene: TRBV2
abundance: .
d_gene: .
j_gene: TRBJ2-4
CDR3aa: CASSASELAKNIQYF
CDR3nt: TGTGCCAGCAGTGCATCTGAGCTAGCCAAAAACATTCAGTACTTC

v_gene: TRBV5-1
abundance: .
d_gene: TRBD1
j_gene: TRBJ2-3
CDR3aa: CASSYAGTGGADTQYF
CDR3nt: TGCGCCAGCAGCTACGCCGGGACAGGGGGCGCTGATACGCAGTATTTT

v_gene: TRBV10-1
abundance: .
d_gene: .
j_gene: TRBJ2-5
CDR3aa: CASSGQYQETQYF
CDR3nt: TGCGCCAGCAGTGGACAGTATCAAGAGACCCAGTACTTC

v_gene: TRBV18
abundance: .
d_gene: TRBD2
j_gene: TRBJ2-7
CDR3aa: CASSPPGGGLSYEQYF
CDR3nt: TGTGCCAGCTCACCCCCGGGGGGAGGTCTCTCCTACGAGCAGTACTTC

v_gene: TRBV6-6
abundance: .
d_gene: .
j_gene: TRBJ2-3
CDR3aa: CASSPLGRGLRTDTQYF
CDR3nt: TGTGCCAGCAGTCCCCTAGGGCGGGGCCTACGCACAGATACGCAGTATTTT

v_gene: TRBV30
abundance: .
d_gene: .
j_gene: TRBJ1-1
CDR3aa: CAWGGDDDTEAFF
CDR3nt: TGTGCCTGGGGTGGGGACGACGACACTGAAGCTTTCTTT